Sequencing of this T cell receptor beta chain was carried out in a study of T cells in Graves' hyperthyroidism and ophthalmopathy. Study details: Sampling of peripheral blood happened at initial diagnosis, prior to any treatment. Study results and caveats: In the analysis, a 13 V-J model separated ophthalmopathy from stable hyperthyroidism. Blood also carried most thyroid clonotypes expanded above 0.001.

This clonotype was observed at least ten times. Its antigen is unknown. TCR beta CDR3 regions were amplified from RNA. First-round RT-PCR with HTBI primers amplified the TCR CDR3 region. TCRdb reprocessed the multiplex PCR reads via MiXCR and lists one record per CDR3 protein. The data contain some 550,000 distinct CDR3 sequences, roughly 20% of them singletons. Diagnosing involved the use of clinical symptoms, serum thyroxine and TRAb, thyroid ultrasound and orbital computed tomography. With 8 bases clipped from V and 6 bases from J, the junction kept 6 bases outside the gene matches. Germline V gene sequence: CDR1 SNHLY, CDR2 FYNNEI. This CDR3 spans 12 amino acids.

The chain uses TRBV2 and TRBJ2-7; TRBD1 matches 8 bases. This TCR was sampled from a young man with Graves' hyperthyroidism. The material sequenced was blood. The CDR3 DNA reads as TGTGCCAGCGAAGGACAGGGATCCGAGCAGTACTTC. Amino acids: CASEGQGSEQYF. Supplemented by reference TRBV2 and TRBJ2-7, the full variable domain reads EPEVTQTPSHQVTQMGQEVILRCVPISNHLYFYWYRQILGQKVEFLVSFYNNEISEKSEIFDDQFSVERPDGSNFTLKIRSTKLEDSAMYFCASEGQGSEQYFGPGTRLTVT.